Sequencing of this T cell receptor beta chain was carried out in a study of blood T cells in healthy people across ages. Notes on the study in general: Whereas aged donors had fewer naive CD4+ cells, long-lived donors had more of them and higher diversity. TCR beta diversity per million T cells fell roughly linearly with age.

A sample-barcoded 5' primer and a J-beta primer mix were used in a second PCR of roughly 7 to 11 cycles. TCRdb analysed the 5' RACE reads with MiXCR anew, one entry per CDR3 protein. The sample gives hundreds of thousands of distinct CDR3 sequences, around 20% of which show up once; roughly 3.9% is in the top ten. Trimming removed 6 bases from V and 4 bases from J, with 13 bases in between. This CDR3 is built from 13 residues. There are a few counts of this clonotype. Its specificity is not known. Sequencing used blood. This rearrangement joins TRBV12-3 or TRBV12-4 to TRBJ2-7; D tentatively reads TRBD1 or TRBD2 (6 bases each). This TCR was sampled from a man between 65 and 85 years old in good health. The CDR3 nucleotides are TGTGCCAGCAGCGGGGGCGGTCGATACGAGCAGTACTTC. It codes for CASSGGGRYEQYF.